This TCR beta chain was captured in a study of blood T cell repertoires in COVID-19 (dated by TCRdb to 2019 to 2021). Regarding the research as a whole: Samples covering the acute and convalescent phases of COVID-19 were provided by collaborators in the United States, Italy and Spain. The material from the prospective study consisted of cDNA or gDNA derived from T cells, B-cell-depleted T cells, or PBMCs. Deeply sampled blood TCRbeta repertoires from subjects exposed to, actively infected with, or recovered from COVID-19 were included in the dataset. A freely available public database, intended as a resource for researchers studying the immune response to SARS-CoV-2, is where the repertoires were released. The samples were drawn from two sources: the first 160 participants of the ongoing ImmuneRACE study, and over 950 subjects contributed by 6 global collaborators. Sample metadata almost always included a de-identified subject ID, COVID-19 status, age in years and sex. HLA class I and class II types, where available, came from metadata supplied by the sample provider rather than from assay-based typing. Here is what the overall study found, with its caveats: How much clinical and demographic metadata was included differed by source and by participant, and the metadata was provided uncurated.

Each collaborating institution followed its own protocols to collect whole blood in K2EDTA tubes. For TCRbeta analysis, collaborator samples were shipped as frozen whole blood, as isolated PBMCs, or as DNA extracted from either sample type. TCRbeta CDR3 regions were amplified from genomic DNA using the immunoSEQ Assay, a bias-controlled multiplex PCR. The authors processed their data as follows. The number of nucleated cells in each sample was estimated by amplification of reference gene primers within the assay. To quantify the absolute abundance of each unique TCRbeta CDR3 rearrangement, sequence reads were collapsed and filtered. Productive Simpson clonality was computed per sample as the square root of Simpson's diversity index over productive rearrangements. The clones in this table, taken by TCRdb from immuneACCESS, are in-frame only. Not every clone is retained; where verified, under half of the shortfall comes from an unresolved V gene, and the cause of the rest is unknown. V and J calls and clone size follow that table, whereas D and trimming were derived from the DNA. This sample gives approximately 220,000 clones in total; 65% to 85% of them show up just once. Approximately 8% of the sample lies in the top ten.

V lost 7 bases and J lost 7 bases, and the count of bases not matched to a germline gene is 6. From its cysteine to its phenylalanine, the CDR3 spans 13 amino acids. CDR3 DNA only is kept here, 39 bases in frame from base 1. Via the germline V gene, CDR1 is SNHLY and CDR2 FYNNEI. Regarding this clone: Its binding antigen is unknown. Nothing much larger sits one base from this clone, and base qualities are not available.

The sequence was obtained from a woman over 75 with acute or convalescent COVID-19. The sequenced material came from peripheral blood. The chain is assembled from TRBV2 and TRBJ2-1, and TRBD1 matches 8 of the central bases. The nucleotides read TGTGCCAGCAACAGGGGGTTAGAAAATGAGCAGTTCTTC. This is translated as CASNRGLENEQFF.